Presented here are 14 T cell receptor beta chains from one specimen sequenced in a study of T cells in Graves' hyperthyroidism and ophthalmopathy (dated by TCRdb to the late 2010s). The method behind the library was multiplex PCR. TCRdb lists the instrument as Illumina HiSeq 2000. TCR beta CDR3 regions were amplified from RNA transcripts. The TCR CDR3 was subjected to a first round of RT-PCR using the HTBI primer set and the Qiagen OneStep RT-PCR kit. Clones were called with MiXCR by TCRdb after fastp trimmed the public reads at Q25, and only in-frame beta chains were retained. Identical CDR3 protein sequences are pooled into one entry, listed with their most common genes and DNA. The sample contains approximately 640,000 distinct CDR3 sequences, roughly 17% of them found a single time. 15% to 18% of the sample rests with the top ten. The sample was blood. The receptors were sampled from a man aged 45 to 65 with Graves' hyperthyroidism.

This clonotype occurred a few times. J is TRBJ1-1 and V is TRBV20-1; TRBD1 might be the D (6 bases). From germline, CDR1 is DFQATT and CDR2 SNEGSKA (reference sequence). Trimming removed 1 base from V and 3 bases from J, with 24 bases in between. CDR3 length: 18 amino acids. CDR3 protein: CSARGLGQGIRKDTEAFF. CDR3 nucleotide sequence: TGCAGTGCTAGAGGTTTAGGGCAGGGGATACGAAAGGACACTGAAGCTTTCTTT.

This clonotype came up a few times. The CDR3 sequence is CASSLGGASANYGYTF. The CDR3 DNA is TGTGCCAGCAGCTTAGGGGGGGCCAGCGCTAACTATGGCTACACCTTC. This chain joins TRBV7-2 and TRBJ1-2; possible D gene TRBD1, 6 bases. V was pared by 1 base and J by 0 bases, with 12 bases between. This CDR3 comprises 16 residues. Germline CDR1 SGHTA, CDR2 FQGNSA.

This clonotype was detected once. The chain uses TRBV6-1 and TRBJ2-3, with 7 bases aligning to TRBD1. The CDR3 length is 15 residues. The germline V gene encodes CDR1 MNHNS and CDR2 SASEGT. V lost 6 bases to trimming and J lost 4 bases; unmatched junction nucleotides: 10. CDR3 amino acids: CASRALTGSPDTQYF. CDR3 DNA: TGTGCCAGCAGGGCCTTGACAGGGAGTCCAGATACGCAGTATTTT.

This clonotype was detected ten times or more. The chain recombines TRBV29-1 with TRBJ2-7, with D hard to call. This CDR3 comprises 14 residues. The V gene's germline CDR1 is SQVTM and CDR2 ANQGSEA. V was pared by 7 bases and J by 1 base, with 17 bases between. The CDR3 region is CSAMDQPDSYEQYF. The CDR3 nucleotides read TGCAGCGCCATGGACCAACCGGATTCCTACGAGCAGTACTTC.

The chain employs TRBV12-3 or TRBV12-4 and TRBJ2-7; 10 bases fit TRBD2. Losses at the gene ends were 6 bases for V and 2 bases for J; bases not matched to a gene: 7. The CDR3 is made up of 15 amino acids. CDR3 sequence: CASRPSGRDAYEQYF. In nucleotides, the CDR3 is TGTGCCAGCAGACCTAGCGGGAGAGACGCCTACGAGCAGTACTTC.

This clonotype was seen at least ten times. The chain couples TRBV18 to TRBJ1-1, with a possible D match to TRBD1 (6 bases). V lost 3 bases, J lost 3 bases, and 14 bases lay in between. Germline V gives CDR1 KGHSH, CDR2 LQKENI. The CDR3 has 15 amino acids. CDR3 in amino acids: CASSPAGDIDTEAFF. The CDR3 DNA is TGTGCCAGCTCACCGGCAGGGGATATCGACACTGAAGCTTTCTTT. Combining the CDR3 with reference TRBV18 and TRBJ1-1 gives the whole variable domain NAGVMQNPRHLVRRRGQEARLRCSPMKGHSHVYWYRQLPEEGLKFMVYLQKENIIDESGMPKERFSAEFPKEGPSILRIQQVVRGDSAAYFCASSPAGDIDTEAFFGQGTRLTVV.

This clonotype was counted between two and nine times. The chain uses TRBV25-1 and TRBJ1-6; 9 nucleotides agree with TRBD1. The V segment lost 4 bases and the J segment 7 bases; nucleotides outside the gene matches: 2. This CDR3 region has 14 residues. Germline-derived CDR1 and CDR2 are MGHDK and SYGVNS. As DNA, the CDR3 is TGTGCCAGCAGTGCGGACAGGGGAAATTCACCCCTCCACTTT. Its translation is CASSADRGNSPLHF.

The J gene is TRBJ2-1, the V gene TRBV12-3 or TRBV12-4; 7 bases are shared with TRBD2. This CDR3 has 14 residues. The V segment lost 3 bases and the J segment 7 bases; nucleotides outside the gene matches: 6. The CDR3 DNA follows: TGTGCCAGCAGTTTGAAGGGTAGCGGGAATGAGCAGTTCTTC. Its protein is CASSLKGSGNEQFF.

In this sample, this clonotype turned up a few times. This chain uses TRBV20-1 with TRBJ2-1, with TRBD2 identical over 7 bases. CDR1 DFQATT and CDR2 SNEGSKA come from the germline V gene (reference sequence). V dropped 0 bases and J dropped 2; count of bases not matched to a gene: 7. This CDR3 spans 16 amino acids. The CDR3 reads CSARDRTGGAYNEQFF. The CDR3 DNA follows: TGCAGTGCTAGAGATAGAACGGGAGGCGCCTACAATGAGCAGTTCTTC.

J is TRBJ1-1 and V is TRBV25-1; no clear D gene. V lost 1 base and J 0 bases, leaving 3 bases between the germline ends. CDR3 length equals 13 residues. Germline CDR1 and CDR2: MGHDK and SYGVNS. The CDR3 region is CASSEFVNTEAFF. Here the CDR3 DNA reads TGTGCCAGCAGTGAATTCGTGAACACTGAAGCTTTCTTT.

This clonotype was observed many times. V and J are TRBV28 and TRBJ2-4; D is possibly TRBD1 (5 bases). This CDR3 is 16 amino acids long. Trimming removed 6 bases from V and 0 bases from J, with 15 bases in between. Germline V gene lookup returns CDR1 MDHEN and CDR2 SYDVKM. The CDR3 sequence is CASSPPGNLAKNIQYF. Written as DNA, the CDR3 is TGTGCCAGCAGCCCGCCAGGGAACCTAGCCAAAAACATTCAGTACTTC.

V is TRBV28 and J is TRBJ2-3, with TRBD2 matching over 7 bases. The length of the CDR3 is 15 residues. Germline CDR1 MDHEN, CDR2 SYDVKM. The V and J ends lost 0 bases and 2 bases, in that order; junction bases with no gene match: 2. CDR3 in DNA: TGTGCCAGCAGTTTATGGGGGACTACCACAGATACGCAGTATTTT. It encodes CASSLWGTTTDTQYF. The entire variable domain, with the rest obtained from reference TRBV28 and TRBJ2-3, is as follows: DVKVTQSSRYLVKRTGEKVFLECVQDMDHENMFWYRQDPGLGLRLIYFSYDVKMKEKGDIPEGYSVSREKKERFSLILESASTNQTSMYLCASSLWGTTTDTQYFGPGTRLTVL.

This clonotype was seen a few times. V gene TRBV6-5 combines with J gene TRBJ2-2, with D possibly being TRBD1 (5 bases). The germline gives CDR1 MNHEY, CDR2 SVGAGI. CDR3 length: 14 residues. Deletions cut 2 bases from V and 1 base from J, with 5 bases between. The CDR3 nucleotides read TGTGCCAGCAGTTACACAGGGAACACCGGGGAGCTGTTTTTT. This encodes CASSYTGNTGELFF.

This clonotype was counted many times. This sequence joins TRBV28 and TRBJ2-7, with TRBD2 identical over 7 bases. Germline V gives CDR1 MDHEN, CDR2 SYDVKM. V shed 2 bases and J 4 bases; nucleotides not matched to a gene: 11. The CDR3 has 16 residues. The CDR3 nucleotides are TGTGCCAGCAGTTTAATGGCTAGCGGTGGAGTATACGAGCAGTACTTC. Translated, it gives CASSLMASGGVYEQYF.